This T cell receptor (beta chain) derives from a study of chemoradiotherapy in HPV16-positive cancers (dated 2022 in TCRdb). In terms of the full investigation: Candidate HPV-specific T-cell clones and common TCR motifs were defined by functional T-cell assays performed on cells from a couple of HPV16-positive patients. The candidate HPV-specific TCRs and motifs were subsequently tracked in TCR repertoires obtained from some 90 patients with HPV-related cancers. The study asked whether T-cell immunity against the HPV oncoproteins E6 and E7 changes during chemoradiotherapy and whether it affects survival. The investigation overall reported the following: Expansion of candidate HPV-specific clones and E7-related TCR motifs was observed in the tumor microenvironment during treatment, whereas no such expansion was observed for non-HPV-specific T cells. The survival association was reported for HPV16-positive patients, and the functional definition of HPV-specific T cells was derived from only two HPV16-positive patients. Improved recurrence-free survival in HPV16-positive patients was associated with expansion of HPV-responsive T cells during chemoradiotherapy.

Repertoires were sampled repeatedly over the course of chemoradiotherapy, so clonal expansion could be followed in the tumor microenvironment. CDR1 and CDR2 (LNHDA, SQIVND) derive from the germline V gene (reference sequence). The CDR3 numbers 15 residues from cysteine through phenylalanine. Just CDR3 DNA is preserved here, 45 bases in frame from base 1. V and J lose 9 bases and 8 bases, and a span of 23 bases separates them. The library was generated by the immunoSEQ multiplex PCR assay. The clones in this table, taken by TCRdb from immuneACCESS, are in-frame only. Not every clone is retained; where verified, under half of the shortfall comes from an unresolved V gene, and the cause of the rest is unknown. The table for this sample lists 4,800 or so clones; 80% to 90% of them were counted only once. Clones ranked in the top ten supply about 4.1% of the sample. Concerning this clone: Its recognized antigen is unknown. Base qualities were left out, and no much larger clone turns up one base away.

The receptor was derived from a human donor with HPV-associated anogenital cancer. Sample: tumor tissue, taken from a patient who underwent chemoradiotherapy. The chain joins TRBV19 to TRBJ2-1; perhaps TRBD2 is the D gene, with 6 bases matching. The DNA sequence is given as TGTGCCAGCAAACTCCCGGGACTTCGGATGGATGAGCAGTTCTTC. Protein translation: CASKLPGLRMDEQFF.